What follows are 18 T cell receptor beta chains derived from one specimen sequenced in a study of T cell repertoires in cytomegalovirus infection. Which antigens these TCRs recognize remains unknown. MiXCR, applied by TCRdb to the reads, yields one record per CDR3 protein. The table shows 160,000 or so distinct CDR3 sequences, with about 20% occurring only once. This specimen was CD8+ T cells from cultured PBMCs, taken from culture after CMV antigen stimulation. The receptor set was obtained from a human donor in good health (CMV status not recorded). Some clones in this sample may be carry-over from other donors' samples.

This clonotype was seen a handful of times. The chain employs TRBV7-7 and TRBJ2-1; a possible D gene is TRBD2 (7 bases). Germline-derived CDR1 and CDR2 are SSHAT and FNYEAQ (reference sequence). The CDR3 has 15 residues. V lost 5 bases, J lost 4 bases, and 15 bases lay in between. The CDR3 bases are TGTGCCAGCAGCCGGGGGGCTAGCGCGTACAATGAGCAGTTCTTC. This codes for CASSRGASAYNEQFF. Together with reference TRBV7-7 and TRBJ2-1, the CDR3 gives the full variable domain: GAGVSQSPRYKVTKRGQDVTLRCDPISSHATLYWYQQALGQGPEFLTYFNYEAQPDKSGLPSDRFSAERPEGSISTLTIQRTEQRDSAMYRCASSRGASAYNEQFFGPGTRLTVL.

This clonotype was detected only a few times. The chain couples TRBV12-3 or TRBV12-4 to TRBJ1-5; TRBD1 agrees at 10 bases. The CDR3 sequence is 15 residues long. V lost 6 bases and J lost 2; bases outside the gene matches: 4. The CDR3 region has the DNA TGTGCCAGCAGCGCCGGGACAGGGGGCAATCAGCCCCAGCATTTT. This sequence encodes CASSAGTGGNQPQHF.

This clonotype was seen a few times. The CDR3, as DNA: TGCGCCAGCAGCCAAGTCTCAGCGAGCTCCTACGAGCAGTACTTC. It yields the protein CASSQVSASSYEQYF. The genes are TRBV4-1 and TRBJ2-7; D unresolved. This CDR3 is built from 15 residues. The V end lost 1 base, the J end lost 0 bases, and 10 bases lay between the germline ends. Germline V gene data show CDR1 as MGHRA and CDR2 as YSYEKL.

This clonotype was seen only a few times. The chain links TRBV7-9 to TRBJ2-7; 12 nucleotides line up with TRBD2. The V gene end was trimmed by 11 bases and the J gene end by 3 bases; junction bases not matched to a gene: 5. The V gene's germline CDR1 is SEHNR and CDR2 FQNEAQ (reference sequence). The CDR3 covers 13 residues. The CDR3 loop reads CAGGLAGFYEQYF. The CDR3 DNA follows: TGTGCCGGTGGACTAGCGGGGTTCTACGAGCAGTACTTC.

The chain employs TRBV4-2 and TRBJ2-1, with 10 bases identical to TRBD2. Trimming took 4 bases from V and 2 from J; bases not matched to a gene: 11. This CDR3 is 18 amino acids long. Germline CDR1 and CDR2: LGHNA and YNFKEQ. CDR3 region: CASSPDGASGGAYNEQFF. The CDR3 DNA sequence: TGTGCCAGCAGCCCCGACGGAGCTAGCGGGGGCGCCTACAATGAGCAGTTCTTC.

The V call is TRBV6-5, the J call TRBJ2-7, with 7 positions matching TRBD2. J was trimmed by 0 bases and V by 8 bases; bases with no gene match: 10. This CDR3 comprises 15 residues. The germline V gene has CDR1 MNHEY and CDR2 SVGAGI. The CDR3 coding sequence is TGTGCCAGCGGGGTCTCACCGGGAGGCTCCTACGAGCAGTACTTC. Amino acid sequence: CASGVSPGGSYEQYF.

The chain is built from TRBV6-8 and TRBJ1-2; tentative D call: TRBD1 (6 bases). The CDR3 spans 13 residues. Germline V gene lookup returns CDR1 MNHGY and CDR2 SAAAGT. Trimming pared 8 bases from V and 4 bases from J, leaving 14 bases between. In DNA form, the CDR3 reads TGTGCCAGCTGGGGGAGGGGGGCCTATGGCTACACCTTC. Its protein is CASWGRGAYGYTF.

CDR3 bases: TGTGCCAGCAGTCTCACGGGACAGGGCCCAACCCGGTATGGCTACACCTTC. Protein sequence: CASSLTGQGPTRYGYTF. The rearrangement joins TRBV27 to TRBJ1-2; 9 bases are shared with TRBD1. J lost 5 bases, V lost 5 bases, and 15 bases had no gene match. Germline V gene sequence: CDR1 MNHEY, CDR2 SMNVEV (reference sequence). This CDR3 has 17 residues.

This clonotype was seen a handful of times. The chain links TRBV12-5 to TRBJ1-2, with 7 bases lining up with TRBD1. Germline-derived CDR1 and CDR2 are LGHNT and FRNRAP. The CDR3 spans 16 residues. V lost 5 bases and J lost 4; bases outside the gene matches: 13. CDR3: CASGPEYYRGGYGYTF. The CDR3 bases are TGTGCTAGTGGTCCAGAATACTACAGGGGCGGCTATGGCTACACCTTC.

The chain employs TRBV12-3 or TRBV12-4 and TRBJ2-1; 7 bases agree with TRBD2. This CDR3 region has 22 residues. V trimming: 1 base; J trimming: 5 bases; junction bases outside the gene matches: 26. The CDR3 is CASSLGISLGLAAAVVNNEQFF. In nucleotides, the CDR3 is TGTGCCAGCAGTTTAGGCATTTCCTTGGGCCTAGCGGCAGCCGTTGTTAACAATGAGCAGTTCTTC.

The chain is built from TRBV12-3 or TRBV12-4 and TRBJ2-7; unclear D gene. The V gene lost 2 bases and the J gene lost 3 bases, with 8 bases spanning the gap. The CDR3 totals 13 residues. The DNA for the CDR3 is TGTGCCAGCAGTTTATTGGGCCTCTACGAGCAGTACTTC. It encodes CASSLLGLYEQYF.

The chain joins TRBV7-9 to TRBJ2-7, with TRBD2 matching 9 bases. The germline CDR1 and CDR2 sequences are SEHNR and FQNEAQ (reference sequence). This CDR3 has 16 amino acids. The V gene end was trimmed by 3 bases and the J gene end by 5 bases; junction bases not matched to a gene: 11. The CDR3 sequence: CASSFPAGGRRNEQYF. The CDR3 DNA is TGTGCCAGCAGCTTCCCGGCGGGGGGGCGGAGGAACGAGCAGTACTTC.

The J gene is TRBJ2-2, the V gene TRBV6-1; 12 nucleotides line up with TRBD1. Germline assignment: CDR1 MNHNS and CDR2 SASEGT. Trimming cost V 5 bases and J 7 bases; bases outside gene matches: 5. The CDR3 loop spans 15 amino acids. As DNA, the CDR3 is TGTGCCAGCAGTTTTGGGACAGGGGGCATCGGGGAGCTGTTTTTT. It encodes CASSFGTGGIGELFF.

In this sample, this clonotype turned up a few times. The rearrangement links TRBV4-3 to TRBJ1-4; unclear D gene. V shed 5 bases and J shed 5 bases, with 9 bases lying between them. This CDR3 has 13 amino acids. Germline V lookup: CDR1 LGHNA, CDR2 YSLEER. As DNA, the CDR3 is TGCGCCAGCAGCACAACACGGAATGAAAAACTGTTTTTT. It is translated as CASSTTRNEKLFF.

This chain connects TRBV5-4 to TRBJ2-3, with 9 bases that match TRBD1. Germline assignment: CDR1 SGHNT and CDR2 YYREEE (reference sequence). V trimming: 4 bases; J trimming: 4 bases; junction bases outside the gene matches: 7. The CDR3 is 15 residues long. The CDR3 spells CASSHGTGNADTQYF. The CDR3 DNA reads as TGTGCCAGCAGCCATGGGACAGGGAATGCAGATACGCAGTATTTT.

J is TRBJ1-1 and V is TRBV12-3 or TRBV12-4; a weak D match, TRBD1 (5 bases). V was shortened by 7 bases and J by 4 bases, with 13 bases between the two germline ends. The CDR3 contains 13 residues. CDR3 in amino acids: CASIWGVSTEAFF. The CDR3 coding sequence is TGTGCCAGCATCTGGGGGGTCTCCACTGAAGCTTTCTTT.

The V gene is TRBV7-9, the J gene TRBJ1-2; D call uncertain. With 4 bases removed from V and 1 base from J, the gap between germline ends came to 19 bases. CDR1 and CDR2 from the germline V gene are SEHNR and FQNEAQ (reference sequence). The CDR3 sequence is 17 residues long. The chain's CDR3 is CASSYPPRAEVNYGYTF. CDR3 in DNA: TGTGCCAGCAGCTATCCCCCTCGGGCAGAAGTTAACTATGGCTACACCTTC.

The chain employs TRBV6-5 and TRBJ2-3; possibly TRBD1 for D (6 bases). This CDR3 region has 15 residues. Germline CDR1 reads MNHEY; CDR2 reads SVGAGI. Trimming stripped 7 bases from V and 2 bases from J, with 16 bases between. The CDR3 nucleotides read TGTGCCAGCAAACTAACCTGGACAGTCACAGATACGCAGTATTTT. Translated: CASKLTWTVTDTQYF.